This TCR beta chain is from a study of blood T cell repertoires in COVID-19. In the study overall: Acute and convalescent COVID-19 specimens originated in the United States, Italy and Spain. PBMCs, B-cell-depleted T cells, or T cells provided the cDNA or gDNA that made up the material.

The CDR3 extends over 16 amino acids. Germline V gene sequence: CDR1 SGHVS, CDR2 FQNEAQ. Trimming pared 1 base from V and 0 bases from J, leaving 10 bases between. In the authors' workflow: Amplified reference gene primers provided the basis for estimating nucleated cell counts. Data came from immunoSEQ multiplex PCR; TCRdb stores just in-frame clones and leaves some out. V and J calls and clone size are as listed in that table; D and trimming were resolved from the DNA. This table holds 75,000 to 95,000 clones, 85% to 90% found once. Sequences were obtained from peripheral blood. This chain joins TRBV7-8 and TRBJ1-3; no reliable D call. The origin of this receptor is a human donor in a cohort sampled during active COVID-19. The CDR3 DNA reads as TGTGCCAGCAGCTTAGAATCGGGTTACTCTGGAAACACCATATATTTT. It is translated as CASSLESGYSGNTIYF.